Ten or more counts support the clone carrying this TCR beta chain. The data derive from a study of patients and donors after allogeneic stem cell transplantation. One entry per CDR3 protein, called by TCRdb with MiXCR from the RT-PCR reads. The profile shows 8,000 to 9,500 distinct CDR3 sequences, roughly 4.3% of them singletons. The material sequenced was blood, either unsorted or a sorted T cell fraction (not recorded which). This TCR came from a human donor who was either an allogeneic HSCT recipient or a stem cell or donor lymphocyte infusion donor (not recorded which). It is not recorded whose cells these are; they may come from a transplant donor.

The CDR3, as DNA: TGTGCCAGCAGCTCCCAGAGCTCCTACAATGAGCAGTTCTTC. Translating it yields CASSSQSSYNEQFF. V and J are TRBV7-2 and TRBJ2-1; no firm D call. The CDR3 totals 14 residues. Germline V gene lookup returns CDR1 SGHTA and CDR2 FQGNSA. The V and J ends lost 4 bases and 0 bases respectively, with 7 bases between them.